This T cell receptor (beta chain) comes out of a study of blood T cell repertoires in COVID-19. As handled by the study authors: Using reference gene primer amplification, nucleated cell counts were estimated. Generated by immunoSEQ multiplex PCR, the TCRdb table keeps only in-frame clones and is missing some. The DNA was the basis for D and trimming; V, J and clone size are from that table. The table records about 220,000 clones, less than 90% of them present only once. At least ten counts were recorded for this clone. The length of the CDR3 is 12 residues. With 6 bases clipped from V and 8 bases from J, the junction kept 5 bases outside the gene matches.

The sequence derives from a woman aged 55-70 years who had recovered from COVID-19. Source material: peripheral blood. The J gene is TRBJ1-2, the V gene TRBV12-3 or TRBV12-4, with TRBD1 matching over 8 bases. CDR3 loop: CASSRQGRGYTF. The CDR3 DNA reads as TGTGCCAGCAGCCGACAGGGGCGAGGCTACACCTTC.